This TCR beta chain was observed in a study of blood T cell repertoires in COVID-19 (dated by TCRdb to the early 2020s). For the wider study: Samples from collaborators originated in the United States, Italy and Spain and spanned both the acute and convalescent phases of COVID-19. The samples were drawn from the first 160 participants of the ongoing ImmuneRACE study and from over a thousand subjects provided by 6 global collaborators. The material from the prospective study consisted of cDNA or gDNA derived from T cells, B-cell-depleted T cells, or PBMCs. A de-identified subject ID, COVID-19 status, age in years and sex were almost always included in the sample metadata. Where available, HLA class I and class II types were taken from metadata supplied by the sample provider and were not determined by assay-based typing. The repertoires were made available in a free public database intended to serve as a resource for research on the immune response to SARS-CoV-2. Deeply sampled blood TCRbeta repertoires from subjects exposed to, actively infected with, or recovered from COVID-19 were included in the dataset. Results the study describes overall, beyond this receptor: The amount of clinical and demographic metadata varied by source and participant and was provided uncurated.

At the junction V is shortened by 4 bases and J by 5 bases, with 12 bases in between. In the germline V gene, CDR1 corresponds to SGHRS and CDR2 to YFSETQ. Taken from cysteine to phenylalanine, the CDR3 has 13 residues. The sequence is cut down to CDR3 DNA, 39 bases in frame from base 1. TCRbeta CDR3 regions were amplified from genomic DNA by means of the immunoSEQ Assay, a bias-controlled multiplex PCR. The published analysis was carried out like this. The number of nucleated cells in each sample was estimated by amplification of reference gene primers within the assay. To quantify the absolute abundance of each unique TCRbeta CDR3 rearrangement, sequence reads were collapsed and filtered. Productive Simpson clonality was computed per sample as the square root of Simpson's diversity index over productive rearrangements. The table was pulled from immuneACCESS by TCRdb, which kept in-frame rearrangements only. Such tables lose some clones; where checked, under half of the loss comes from unresolved V genes, and the rest has no known cause. From that table come the V and J calls and clone size; the DNA was used to work out D and trimming. This sample gives about 400,000 clones in total; 86% of them show up just once. The top ten hold just over 7% of the sample.

Points on this clone: Its antigen specificity is not known. No base quality information exists; no much larger clone differs at one position.

One collaborating source in Seattle enrolled patients while the patients were actively infected and followed the patients over time throughout the course of disease. Each collaborating institution followed its own protocols to collect whole blood in K2EDTA tubes. For TCRbeta analysis, collaborator samples were shipped as frozen whole blood, as isolated PBMCs, or as DNA extracted from either sample type. This sequence originates from a woman aged 55-69 years with COVID-19, enrolled during active disease. Source material: peripheral blood. The sequence joins TRBV5-1 to TRBJ2-5; the D gene is perhaps TRBD2, on 6 matching bases. The nucleotide sequence is given as TGCGCCAGCAGCCTTCAGGGACTGGAGACCCAGTACTTC. This is translated as CASSLQGLETQYF. Outside the CDR3, residues come from the reference TRBV5-1 and TRBJ2-5 proteins, so the full variable domain is: KAGVTQTPRYLIKTRGQQVTLSCSPISGHRSVSWYQQTPGQGLQFLFEYFSETQRNKGNFPGRFSGRQFSNSRSEMNVSTLELGDSALYLCASSLQGLETQYFGPGTRLLVL.